This T cell receptor (beta chain) was found in a study of T-cell memory formation after mild COVID-19. Study context: The study found TCR clusters largely donor specific.

The study, taken as a whole, reports: CD8+ contracting clones occupied EMRA, while CD4+ ones occupied mainly CM and EM. Clones shrinking from day 15 to 85 showed even CD4/CD8 mixes; later expanders tilted CD4+.

Trimming removed 1 base from V and 2 bases from J, with 17 bases in between. From germline, CDR1 is MGHRA and CDR2 YSYEKL. This CDR3 has 17 amino acids. Turning to this clonotype: Its antigen is unknown.

UMIs and sample barcodes were carried by the TCR alpha and TCR beta cDNA libraries that 5'RACE produced using constant-segment primers. TCRdb redid the calling of the 5' RACE reads with MiXCR, one entry per CDR3 protein. The repertoire consists of 540,000 or so distinct CDR3 sequences, with 20% occurring once and the leading ten covering approximately 12%. This receptor was identified in an adult woman who had mild COVID-19 (a few samples of this study predate the infection). Cell type and time point are not known. Sequences were obtained from PBMCs or a T cell subset sorted from them (not recorded which). The chain uses TRBV4-1 and TRBJ2-5; a possible D gene is TRBD1 (7 bases). The DNA for the CDR3 is TGCGCCAGCAGCCAAGGTTCTTCCCAGGGGGGACAAGAGACCCAGTACTTC. It yields the protein CASSQGSSQGGQETQYF.